This paragraph reports one T cell receptor beta chain. Its antigen remains unknown. Both 60 Vbeta primers and 13 Jbeta primers went into the PCR. Data came from immunoSEQ multiplex PCR; TCRdb stores just in-frame clones and leaves some out. Here the sample spans roughly 180,000 clones, 84% being singletons. These data are taken from a study of cytomegalovirus exposure and HLA in healthy donors. The CDR3 spans 14 residues. J gave up 5 bases and V 4 bases, and 6 bases lay outside the gene matches. Study observations and caveats: Altogether, some 170 TCR beta chains were recorded as cytomegalovirus-associated. 87-base-pair reads could not separate some V segments, including TRBV6-2 and TRBV6-3. Published work reported that the classifier diagnosed cytomegalovirus status with high specificity and sensitivity. An ancestry cluster, one associated with Asian ancestry, reportedly showed fewer N-insertions than the roughly 670-donor mean in a later analysis.

The sample taken for sequencing was PBMCs. This chain joins TRBV5-3 and TRBJ1-2; 9 bases match TRBD1. TRBV5-3 is treated as an ORF (open reading frame) with a function not yet certain. The clonotype was recovered from a young man in good health and CMV-seronegative. CDR3 region: CARSPGQGEYGYTF. DNA of the CDR3: TGTGCCAGAAGCCCGGGACAGGGAGAGTATGGCTACACCTTC.